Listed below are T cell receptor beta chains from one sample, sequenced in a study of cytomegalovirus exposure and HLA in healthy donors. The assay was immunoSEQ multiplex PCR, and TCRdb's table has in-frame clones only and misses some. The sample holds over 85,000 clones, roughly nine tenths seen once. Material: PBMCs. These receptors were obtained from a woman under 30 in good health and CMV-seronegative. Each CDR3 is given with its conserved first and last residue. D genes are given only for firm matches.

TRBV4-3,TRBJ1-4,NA,CASSQELGIEKLFF,TGCGCCAGCAGCCAAGAACTTGGTATTGAAAAACTGTTTTTT
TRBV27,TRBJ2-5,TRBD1,CASRLQGALMETQYF,TGTGCCAGCAGACTACAGGGGGCGCTGATGGAGACCCAGTACTTC
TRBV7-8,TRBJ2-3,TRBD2,CASSFAGLAITDTQYF,TGTGCCAGCAGCTTTGCCGGACTAGCGATCACAGATACGCAGTATTTT
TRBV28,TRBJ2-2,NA,CASSLRGSLNTGELFF,TGTGCCAGCAGCCTCAGGGGATCGTTAAACACCGGGGAGCTGTTTTTT
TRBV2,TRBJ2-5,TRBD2,CASSPRTSGEETQYF,TGTGCCAGCAGTCCCCGGACTAGCGGGGAAGAGACCCAGTACTTC
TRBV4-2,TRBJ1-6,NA,CASSQDLGGRGKFGTYNSPLHF,TGTGCCAGCAGCCAAGATTTAGGCGGCAGGGGCAAGTTCGGCACCTATAATTCACCCCTCCACTTT
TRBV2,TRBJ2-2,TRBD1,CATARTGANTGELFF,TGTGCCACCGCTCGGACAGGGGCAAACACCGGGGAGCTGTTTTTT
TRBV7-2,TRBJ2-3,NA,CASSFITGIDTQYF,TGTGCCAGCAGCTTTATCACAGGGATAGATACGCAGTATTTT
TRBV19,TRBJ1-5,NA,CASSIGQGNQPQHF,TGTGCCAGTAGTATAGGCCAGGGCAATCAGCCCCAGCATTTT
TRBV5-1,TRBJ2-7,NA,CASTTGFSYEQYF,TGCGCCAGCACCACAGGTTTCTCCTACGAGCAGTACTTC